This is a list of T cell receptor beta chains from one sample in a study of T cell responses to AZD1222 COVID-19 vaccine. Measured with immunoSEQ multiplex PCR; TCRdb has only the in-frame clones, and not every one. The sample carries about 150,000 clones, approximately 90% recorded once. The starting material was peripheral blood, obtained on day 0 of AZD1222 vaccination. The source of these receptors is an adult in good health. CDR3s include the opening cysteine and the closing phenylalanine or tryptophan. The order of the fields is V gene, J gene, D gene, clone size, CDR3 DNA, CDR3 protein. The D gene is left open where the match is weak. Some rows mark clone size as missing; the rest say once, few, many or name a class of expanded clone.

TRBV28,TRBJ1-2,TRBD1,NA,TGTGCCAGCAGTTTGACAGGGAAGTCGGATGGCTACACCTTC,CASSLTGKSDGYTF
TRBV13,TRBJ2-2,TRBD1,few,TGTGCCAGCAGGGAGACAGGGGGCGCCGACGGGGAGCTGTTTTTT,CASRETGGADGELFF
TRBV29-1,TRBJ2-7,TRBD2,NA,TGCAGCGTTTCCCCTAGCGGGAGTTACGAGCAGTACTTC,CSVSPSGSYEQYF
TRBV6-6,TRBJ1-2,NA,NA,TGTGCCAGCAGTAACCGGGACGGCCGCTATGGCTACACCTTC,CASSNRDGRYGYTF
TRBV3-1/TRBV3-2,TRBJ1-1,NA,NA,TGTGCCAGCAGCCATCGGGCGAGGAACACTGAAGCTTTCTTT,CASSHRARNTEAFF
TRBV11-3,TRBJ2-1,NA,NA,TGTGCCAGCAGCTCCCGGTCGGGCTCCTACAATGAGCAGTTCTTC,CASSSRSGSYNEQFF
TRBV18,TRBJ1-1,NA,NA,TGTGCCAGCTCACCACAAATCGGCAACACTAGAGCTTTCTTT,CASSPQIGNTRAFF
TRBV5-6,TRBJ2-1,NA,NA,TGTGCCAGCAGCTGGACTGCTTGGGGTGAGCAGTTCTTC,CASSWTAWGEQFF
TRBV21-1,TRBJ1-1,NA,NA,TGTGCCAGCAGCAAGGAGTGCGTGGACAGGAGAGGGGTAAAACCTGGGGACACTGAAGCTTTCTTT,CASSKECVDRRGVKPGDTEAFF
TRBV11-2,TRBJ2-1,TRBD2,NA,TGTGCCAGCAGCTACTTTAGCGGGAGGGCCTGGGCCTACAATGAGCAGTTCTTC,CASSYFSGRAWAYNEQFF
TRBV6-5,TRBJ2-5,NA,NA,TGTGCCAGCAGCAAAGGCAATCAAGAGACCCAGTACTTC,CASSKGNQETQYF
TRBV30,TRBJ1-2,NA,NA,TGTGCCTGGAGTGGGGGTGGCTACACCTTC,CAWSGGGYTF
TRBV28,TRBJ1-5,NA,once,TGTGCCAGCAGTCGCGGGGGTAAAAATCAGCCCCAGCATTTT,CASSRGGKNQPQHF
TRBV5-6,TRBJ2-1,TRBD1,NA,TGTGCCAGCAGCTTGCAGTTTCGGACAGGGGGCTTAAGAACCAATGAGCAGTTCTTC,CASSLQFRTGGLRTNEQFF
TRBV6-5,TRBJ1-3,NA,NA,TGTGCCAGCAGTTACGACCCAGCCTCTGGAAACACCATATATTTT,CASSYDPASGNTIYF
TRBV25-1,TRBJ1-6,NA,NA,TGTGCCAGCAGTGGGGTAGGGCAAGCACCCCTCCACTTT,CASSGVGQAPLHF
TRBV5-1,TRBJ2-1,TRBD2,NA,TGCGCCAGCAGCCACACTAGCGGGAGCTCCTCCTACAATGAGCAGTTCTTC,CASSHTSGSSSYNEQFF
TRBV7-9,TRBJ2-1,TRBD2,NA,TGTGCCAGCAGCTTCGGTTCCGGGGGGAGGATCTCCTACAATGAGCAGTTCTTC,CASSFGSGGRISYNEQFF
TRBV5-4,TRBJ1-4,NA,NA,TGTGCCAGCAGCTTGGCGGGGGTGGGGGAAAAACTGTTTTTT,CASSLAGVGEKLFF
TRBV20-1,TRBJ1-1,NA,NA,TGCAGTGCTAGTAAGAGAGGGATGAACACTGAAGCTTTCTTT,CSASKRGMNTEAFF
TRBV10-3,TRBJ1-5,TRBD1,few,TGTGCCATCAGTGGGACAGGGGGCAGCCAGCCCCAGCATTTT,CAISGTGGSQPQHF
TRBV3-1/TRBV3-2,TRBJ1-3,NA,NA,TGTGCCAGCAGCCAAGAGGACCGGGGCACCATATATTTT,CASSQEDRGTIYF